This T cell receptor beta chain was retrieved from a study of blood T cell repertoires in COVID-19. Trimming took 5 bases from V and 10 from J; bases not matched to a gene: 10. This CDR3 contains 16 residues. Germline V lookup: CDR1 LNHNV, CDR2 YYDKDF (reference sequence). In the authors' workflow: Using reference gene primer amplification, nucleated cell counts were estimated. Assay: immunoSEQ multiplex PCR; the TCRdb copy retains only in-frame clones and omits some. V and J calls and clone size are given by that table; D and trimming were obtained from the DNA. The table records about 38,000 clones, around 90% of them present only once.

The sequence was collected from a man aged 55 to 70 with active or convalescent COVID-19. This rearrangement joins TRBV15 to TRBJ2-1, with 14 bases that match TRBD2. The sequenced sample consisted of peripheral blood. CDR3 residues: CATSAPGLAGAGEQFF. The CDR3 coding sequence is TGTGCCACCAGCGCCCCGGGACTAGCGGGAGCGGGGGAGCAGTTCTTC.